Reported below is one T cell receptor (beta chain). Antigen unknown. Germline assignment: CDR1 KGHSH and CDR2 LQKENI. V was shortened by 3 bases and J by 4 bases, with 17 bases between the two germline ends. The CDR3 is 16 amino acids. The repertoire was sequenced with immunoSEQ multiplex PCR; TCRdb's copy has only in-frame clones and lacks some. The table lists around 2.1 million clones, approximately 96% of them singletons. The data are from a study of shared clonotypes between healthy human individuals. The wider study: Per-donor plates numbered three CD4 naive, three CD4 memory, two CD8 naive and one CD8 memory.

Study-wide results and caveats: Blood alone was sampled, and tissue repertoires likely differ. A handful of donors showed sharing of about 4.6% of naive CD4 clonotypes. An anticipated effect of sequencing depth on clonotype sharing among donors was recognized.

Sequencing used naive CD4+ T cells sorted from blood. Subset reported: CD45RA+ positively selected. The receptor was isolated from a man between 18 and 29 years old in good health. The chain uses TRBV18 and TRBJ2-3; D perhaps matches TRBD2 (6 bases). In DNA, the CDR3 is TGTGCCAGCTCACCTCCGGGACTTAGTAGCCCAGATACGCAGTATTTT. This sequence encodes CASSPPGLSSPDTQYF.